This TCR beta chain was recorded in a study of blood T cell repertoires in COVID-19. Germline CDR1 reads MGHRA; CDR2 reads YSYEKL. CDR3 size: 14 residues. Deletions cut 4 bases from V and 0 bases from J, with 9 bases between. Original processing methods: Estimation of nucleated cell counts was performed using reference gene primer amplification. The data were produced by immunoSEQ multiplex PCR, yet TCRdb's version contains in-frame clones alone and is incomplete. V, J and clone size were drawn from that table, and D and trimming were deduced from the DNA. The sample lists about 250,000 clones; approximately 86% were seen once. As to this clone: Other DNA variants within this sample encode the same CDR3.

Specimen: peripheral blood. The sequence derives from a woman in her sixties or seventies who had recovered from COVID-19. The J gene is TRBJ1-1, the V gene TRBV4-1; D unclear. This chain's CDR3 is CASSLRGLNTEAFF. In nucleotides, the CDR3 is TGCGCCAGCAGCCTTCGGGGTCTGAACACTGAAGCTTTCTTT.